The entry below describes one TCR beta chain. Profiled with immunoSEQ multiplex PCR; TCRdb holds only in-frame clones, not every one. This table holds roughly 70,000 clones, roughly 80% found once. This specimen comes from a study of OX40 agonist ivuxolimab in advanced cancers. Germline V gives CDR1 PRHDT, CDR2 FYEKMQ (reference sequence). The CDR3 covers 14 residues. V was pared by 8 bases and J by 3 bases, with 7 bases of the junction left unmatched. The clonotype comes from an adult with an advanced solid tumor such as melanoma, head and neck, liver or kidney cancer. The starting material was CD4+ or CD8+ T cells sorted from blood, obtained in a trial of the OX40 agonist ivuxolimab. The rearrangement uses TRBV13 and TRBJ2-1; 7 bases agree with TRBD1. The CDR3 coding sequence is TGTGCCAGCCATCGACAGGGTATCTACAATGAGCAGTTCTTC. Translated: CASHRQGIYNEQFF.